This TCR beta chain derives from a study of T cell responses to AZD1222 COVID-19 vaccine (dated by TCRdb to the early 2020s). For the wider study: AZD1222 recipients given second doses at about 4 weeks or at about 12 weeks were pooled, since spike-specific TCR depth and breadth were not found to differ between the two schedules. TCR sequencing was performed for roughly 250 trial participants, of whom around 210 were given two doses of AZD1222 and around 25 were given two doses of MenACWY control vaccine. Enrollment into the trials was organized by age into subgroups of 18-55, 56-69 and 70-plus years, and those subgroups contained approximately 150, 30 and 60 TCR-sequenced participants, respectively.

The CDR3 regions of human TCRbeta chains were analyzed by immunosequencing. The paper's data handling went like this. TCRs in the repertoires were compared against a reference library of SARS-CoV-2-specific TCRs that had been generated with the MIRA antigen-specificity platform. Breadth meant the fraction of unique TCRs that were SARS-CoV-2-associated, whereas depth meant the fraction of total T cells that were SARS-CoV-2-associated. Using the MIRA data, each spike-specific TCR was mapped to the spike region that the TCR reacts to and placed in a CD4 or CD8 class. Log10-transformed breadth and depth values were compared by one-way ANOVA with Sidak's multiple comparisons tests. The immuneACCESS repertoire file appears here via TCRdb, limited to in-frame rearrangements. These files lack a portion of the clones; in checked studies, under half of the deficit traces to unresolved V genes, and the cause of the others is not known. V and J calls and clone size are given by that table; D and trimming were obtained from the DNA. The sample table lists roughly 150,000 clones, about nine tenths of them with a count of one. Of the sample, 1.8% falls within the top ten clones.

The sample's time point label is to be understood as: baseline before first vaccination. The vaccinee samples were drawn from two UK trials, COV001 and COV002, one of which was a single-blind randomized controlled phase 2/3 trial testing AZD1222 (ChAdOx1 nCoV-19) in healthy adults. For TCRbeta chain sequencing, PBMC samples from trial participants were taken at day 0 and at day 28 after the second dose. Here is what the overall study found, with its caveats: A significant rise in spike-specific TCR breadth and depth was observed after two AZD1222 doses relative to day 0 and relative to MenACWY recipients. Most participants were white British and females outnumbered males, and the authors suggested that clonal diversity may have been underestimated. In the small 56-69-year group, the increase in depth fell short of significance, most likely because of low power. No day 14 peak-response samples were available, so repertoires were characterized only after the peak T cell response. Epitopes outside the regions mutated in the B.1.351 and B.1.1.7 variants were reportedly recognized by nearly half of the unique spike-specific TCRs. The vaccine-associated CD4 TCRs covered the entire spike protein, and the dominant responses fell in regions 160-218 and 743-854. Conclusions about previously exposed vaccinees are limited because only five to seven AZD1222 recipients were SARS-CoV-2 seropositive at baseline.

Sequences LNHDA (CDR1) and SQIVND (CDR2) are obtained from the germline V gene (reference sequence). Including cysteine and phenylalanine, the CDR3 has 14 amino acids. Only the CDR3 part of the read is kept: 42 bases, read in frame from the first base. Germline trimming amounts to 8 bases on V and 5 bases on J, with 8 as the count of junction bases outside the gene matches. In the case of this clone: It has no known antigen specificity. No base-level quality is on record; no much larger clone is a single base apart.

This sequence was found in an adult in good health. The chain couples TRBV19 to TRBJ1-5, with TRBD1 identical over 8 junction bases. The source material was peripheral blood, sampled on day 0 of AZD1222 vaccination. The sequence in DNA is TGTGCCAGTCGCAGGACAGGGTACGATCAGCCCCAGCATTTT. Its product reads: CASRRTGYDQPQHF.